These 4 T cell receptor beta chains came from one sample sequenced in a study of radiotherapy plus CTLA-4 blockade in lung cancer. This table comes from immunoSEQ multiplex PCR, and its TCRdb copy is limited to in-frame clones, with some not included. Of about 77,000 clones in the sample, roughly 74% were seen once. The sample consisted of peripheral blood, taken from a patient treated with radiotherapy plus ipilimumab. The receptors come from a human donor with non-small cell lung cancer whose response to radiotherapy plus ipilimumab could not be evaluated.

This clone was found a few times. This chain uses TRBV6-4 with TRBJ1-2, with 8 positions matching TRBD1. Germline CDR1 MRHNA, CDR2 SNTAGT. The CDR3 spans 15 residues. Trimming took 0 bases from V and 1 from J; bases not matched to a gene: 1. The CDR3 sequence: CASSDSDRGNYGYTF. The CDR3 nucleotides read TGTGCCAGCAGTGACTCCGACAGGGGTAACTATGGCTACACCTTC.

This clone was seen once. The chain joins TRBV30 to TRBJ2-5; 9 bases are a match to TRBD2. Germline V lookup: CDR1 GTSNPN, CDR2 SVGIG (reference sequence). The CDR3 length is 15 residues. V lost 0 bases, J lost 2 bases, and 4 bases stayed unmatched. CDR3 protein: CAWSVLAGMQETQYF. CDR3 nucleotide sequence: TGTGCCTGGAGTGTTCTAGCGGGGATGCAAGAGACCCAGTACTTC.

J is TRBJ1-2 and V is TRBV5-1; TRBD1 might be the D (5 bases). Germline assignment: CDR1 SGHRS and CDR2 YFSETQ. The CDR3 covers 16 residues. The V gene lost 0 bases and the J gene lost 5 bases, with 17 bases spanning the gap. CDR3 region: CASSLEGGPGGYGYTF. The CDR3 DNA reads TGCGCCAGCAGCTTGGAAGGCGGCCCGGGGGGGTATGGCTACACCTTC.

This chain joins TRBV11-2 and TRBJ1-1; D gene ambiguous. Germline V gene sequence: CDR1 SGHAT, CDR2 FQNNGV. V lost 1 base, J lost 0 bases, and 3 bases lay in between. CDR3 size: 13 residues. Here the CDR3 reads CASSLAVNTEAFF. The CDR3 nucleotides are TGTGCCAGCAGCTTAGCAGTGAACACTGAAGCTTTCTTT.